This entry is about one T cell receptor (beta chain). TCRdb re-derived calls from the reads in MiXCR, one entry per CDR3 protein. This table has some 300,000 distinct CDR3 sequences, around a sixth appearing once. This record belongs to a study of T cell repertoires in cytomegalovirus infection. Study at large: Signatures in public TCR beta sequences pointed to both CMV infection and matching HLA type.

Sequencing was performed on PBMCs. This TCR was sampled from a human donor in good health (CMV status not recorded). Some clones in this sample may be carry-over from other donors' samples.

CDR3: CASRTSGAFNEQFF. The CDR3 DNA reads TGTGCCAGCAGGACTAGCGGTGCTTTCAATGAGCAGTTCTTC. The chain recombines TRBV28 with TRBJ2-1, with TRBD2 matching 9 bases. Trimming at V came to 6 bases and at J to 6 bases, leaving 6 bases not matched to a gene. The CDR3 totals 14 residues. CDR1 MDHEN and CDR2 SYDVKM come from the germline V gene. The full variable domain, completed using reference TRBV28 and TRBJ2-1, is DVKVTQSSRYLVKRTGEKVFLECVQDMDHENMFWYRQDPGLGLRLIYFSYDVKMKEKGDIPEGYSVSREKKERFSLILESASTNQTSMYLCASRTSGAFNEQFFGPGTRLTVL.